Listed below are T cell receptor beta chains from one sample, sequenced in a study of human T cells and chemical hapten exposure. TCRdb processed the RACE reads anew with MiXCR; each CDR3 protein has one entry. The sample lists approximately 100,000 distinct CDR3 sequences; roughly 9.6% were seen once. Here the sequenced sample was whole blood, taken in connection with sensitization to the hapten diphenylcyclopropenone (DPC). All receptors come from a middle-aged woman with alopecia areata. Some clones in this sample may be carry-over from other donors' samples. Each CDR3 is given with its conserved first and last residue.

>13|TRBV12-3/TRBV12-4
CASSRDGIYGYTF
>14|TRBV20-1
CSASGLAGGLEQFF
>12|TRBV6-5
CASKAGDQPQHF
>15|TRBV19
CASSISTSGMETQYF
>18|TRBV7-9
CASSLGQGTYLALYGYTF
>14|TRBV7-2
CASSSQGPPYGYTF
>14|TRBV4-2
CASSTGTTGNTIYF
>13|TRBV20-1
CSATAGGSYEQYF
>15|TRBV6-4
CASSASRGGPDTQYF
>23|TRBV27
CASSLWGRGTVAASGPSSYEQYF
>13|TRBV12-3/TRBV12-4
CASSRQRWETQYF
>14|TRBV10-3
CAIKEGAGTYEQYF
>17|TRBV7-9
CASSSPPGGTGKDTQYF
>12|TRBV29-1
CSVVPGADEAFF
>15|TRBV7-3
CASSIRTPSYNEQFF
>14|TRBV11-1
CASSLVAANNEQFF
>14|TRBV7-2
CASSFRVGTDTQYF
>12|TRBV29-1
CSVFRENTEAFF
>18|TRBV5-4
CASSRAQGSASGANVLTF
>15|TRBV7-2
CASSLASSVQETQYF
>12|TRBV12-3/TRBV12-4
CASSLGGNEQFF
>18|TRBV9
CASSVVASGGAVEETQYF
>16|TRBV7-2
CASSLGQGGSYNEQFF
>15|TRBV18
CASSPRTGDAYEQYF
>16|TRBV7-2
CASSRTSSGGSETQYF
>13|TRBV6-5
CASSSPGAGEQYF
>16|TRBV11-2
CASTRGSAGGLETQYF
>14|TRBV6-1
CASSDRQGYNEQFF
>14|TRBV18
CASSAGQGRGGYTF
>16|TRBV7-2
CASSLGSGAVADTQYF
>11|TRBV30
CAGGENTEAFF
>19|TRBV5-1
CASSSPGGDRGPEDYGYTF
>12|TRBV30
CAWSRQVNEQYF
>13|TRBV27
CASSADRGSLYTF
>14|TRBV29-1
CSVQEGGRRETQYF
>14|TRBV3-1
CASSQGTGNSPLHF
>20|TRBV28
CASSLGPRDRGLSSYNEQFF
>14|TRBV20-1
CSALRTSGTYEQYF
>19|TRBV4-3
CASSLKEPSGHGPNSPLHF
>14|TRBV12-3/TRBV12-4
CASSLTQGNTEAFF
>15|TRBV13
CASSPRTSGRYEQYF
>15|TRBV7-9
CASSLAIGYNQPQHF
>14|TRBV10-3
CAISEIYQNYGYTF
>16|TRBV18
CASSPETGGMEETQYF
>16|TRBV4-2
CASSLLAGDLTGELFF
>12|TRBV12-3/TRBV12-4
CASSRGTETQYF
>16|TRBV15
CATSRGVDLGTDTQYF
>13|TRBV25-1
CASQGQGLGKLFF
>15|TRBV6-2/TRBV6-3
CASSGGLAAIRTQYF
>14|TRBV28
CASGLAGTSREQYF
>16|TRBV11-3
CASSLAGGASRIEQFF
>16|TRBV29-1
CSVGIAGADSYNEQFF
>16|TRBV19
CASSIRDLRTNNEQFF
>18|TRBV12-3/TRBV12-4
CASRREVAGGPAYNEQFF
>15|TRBV12-3/TRBV12-4
CASSPPRGENTEAFF
>12|TRBV30
CAWSGRQETQYF
>12|TRBV12-3/TRBV12-4
CASTSGFGELFF
>14|TRBV7-6
CASRYRDRVGEQFF